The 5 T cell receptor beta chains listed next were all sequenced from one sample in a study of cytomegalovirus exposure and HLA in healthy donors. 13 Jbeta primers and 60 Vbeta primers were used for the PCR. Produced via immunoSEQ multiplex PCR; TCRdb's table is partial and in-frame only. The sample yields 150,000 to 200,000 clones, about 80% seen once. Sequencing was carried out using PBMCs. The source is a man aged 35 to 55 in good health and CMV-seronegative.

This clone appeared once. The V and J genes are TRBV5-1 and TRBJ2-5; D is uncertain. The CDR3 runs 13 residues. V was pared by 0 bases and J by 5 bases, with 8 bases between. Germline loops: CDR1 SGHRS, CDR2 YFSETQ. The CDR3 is CASSLGSLETQYF. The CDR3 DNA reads TGCGCCAGCAGCTTGGGTTCATTGGAGACCCAGTACTTC.

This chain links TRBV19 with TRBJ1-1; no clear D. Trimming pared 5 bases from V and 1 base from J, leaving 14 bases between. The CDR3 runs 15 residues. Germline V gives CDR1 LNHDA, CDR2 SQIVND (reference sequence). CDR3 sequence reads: CASSQHRVANTEAFF. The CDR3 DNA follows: TGTGCCAGTAGTCAACACCGGGTAGCGAACACTGAAGCTTTCTTT. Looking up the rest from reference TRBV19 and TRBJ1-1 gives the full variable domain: DGGITQSPKYLFRKEGQNVTLSCEQNLNHDAMYWYRQDPGQGLRLIYYSQIVNDFQKGDIAEGYSVSREKKESFPLTVTSAQKNPTAFYLCASSQHRVANTEAFFGQGTRLTVV.

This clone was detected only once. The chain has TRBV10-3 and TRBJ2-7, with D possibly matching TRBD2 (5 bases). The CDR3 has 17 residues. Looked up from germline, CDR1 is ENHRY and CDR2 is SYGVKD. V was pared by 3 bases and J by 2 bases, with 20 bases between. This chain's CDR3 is CAISENLILAYAYEQYF. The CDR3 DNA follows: TGTGCCATCAGTGAAAACCTTATTCTAGCTTATGCCTACGAGCAGTACTTC.

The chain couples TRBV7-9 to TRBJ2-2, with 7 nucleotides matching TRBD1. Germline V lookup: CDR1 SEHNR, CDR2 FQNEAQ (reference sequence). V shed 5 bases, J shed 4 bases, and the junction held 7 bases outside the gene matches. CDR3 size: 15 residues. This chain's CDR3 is CASSRQGEGTGELFF. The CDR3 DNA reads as TGTGCCAGCAGCCGACAGGGAGAAGGCACCGGGGAGCTGTTTTTT.

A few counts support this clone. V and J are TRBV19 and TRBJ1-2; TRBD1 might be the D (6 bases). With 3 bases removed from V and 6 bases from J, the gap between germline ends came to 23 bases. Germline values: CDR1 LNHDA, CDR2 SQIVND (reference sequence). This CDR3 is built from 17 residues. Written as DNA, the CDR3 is TGTGCCAGTAGTATCCTCCCTAGGGGAGGGACAAAGGATGGCTACACCTTC. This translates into CASSILPRGGTKDGYTF. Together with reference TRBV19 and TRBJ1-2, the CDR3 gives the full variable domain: DGGITQSPKYLFRKEGQNVTLSCEQNLNHDAMYWYRQDPGQGLRLIYYSQIVNDFQKGDIAEGYSVSREKKESFPLTVTSAQKNPTAFYLCASSILPRGGTKDGYTFGSGTRLTVV.